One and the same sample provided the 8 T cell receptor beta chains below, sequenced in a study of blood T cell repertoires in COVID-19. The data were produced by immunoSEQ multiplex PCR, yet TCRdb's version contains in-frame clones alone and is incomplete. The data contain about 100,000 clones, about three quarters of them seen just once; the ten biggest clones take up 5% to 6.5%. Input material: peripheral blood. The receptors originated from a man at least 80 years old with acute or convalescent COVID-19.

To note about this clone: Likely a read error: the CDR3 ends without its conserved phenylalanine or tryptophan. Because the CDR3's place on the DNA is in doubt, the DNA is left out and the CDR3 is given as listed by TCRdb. The chain's CDR3 is CASSQQDL. The chain combines TRBV5-1 with TRBJ1-4; the D call in the table, TRBD1, was not verified against the DNA. From germline, CDR1 is SGHRS and CDR2 YFSETQ. The CDR3 spans 8 residues, counting both ends.

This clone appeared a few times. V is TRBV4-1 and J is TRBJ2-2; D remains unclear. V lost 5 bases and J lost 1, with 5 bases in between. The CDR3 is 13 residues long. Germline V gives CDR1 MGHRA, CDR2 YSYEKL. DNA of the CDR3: TGCGCCAGCAGCGTCAGGAACACCGGGGAGCTGTTTTTT. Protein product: CASSVRNTGELFF.

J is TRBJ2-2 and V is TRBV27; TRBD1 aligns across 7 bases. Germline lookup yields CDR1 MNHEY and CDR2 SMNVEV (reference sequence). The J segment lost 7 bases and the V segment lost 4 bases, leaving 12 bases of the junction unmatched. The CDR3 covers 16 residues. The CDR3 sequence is CASSSPSTGSGGELFF. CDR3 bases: TGTGCCAGCAGTTCCCCTTCGACAGGGTCAGGCGGGGAGCTGTTTTTT.

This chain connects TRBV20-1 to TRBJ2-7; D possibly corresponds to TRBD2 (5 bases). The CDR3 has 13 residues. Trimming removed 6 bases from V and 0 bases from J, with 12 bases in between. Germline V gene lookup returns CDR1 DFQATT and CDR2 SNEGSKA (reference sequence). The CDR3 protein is CSASSGSSYEQYF. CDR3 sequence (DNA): TGCAGTGCCAGTTCGGGGAGCTCCTACGAGCAGTACTTC.

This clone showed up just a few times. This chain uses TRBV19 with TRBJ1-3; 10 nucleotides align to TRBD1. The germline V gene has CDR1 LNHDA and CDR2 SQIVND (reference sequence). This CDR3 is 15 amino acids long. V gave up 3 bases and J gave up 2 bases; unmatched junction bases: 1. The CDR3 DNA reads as TGTGCCAGTAGTATGGGACAGGGGCCTGGAAACACCATATATTTT. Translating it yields CASSMGQGPGNTIYF.

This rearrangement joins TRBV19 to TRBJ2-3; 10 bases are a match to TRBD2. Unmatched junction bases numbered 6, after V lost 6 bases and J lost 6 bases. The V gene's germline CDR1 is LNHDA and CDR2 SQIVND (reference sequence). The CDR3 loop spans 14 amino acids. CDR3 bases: TGTGCCAGTAGAACCCGGACTAGCGGCGATACGCAGTATTTT. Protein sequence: CASRTRTSGDTQYF.

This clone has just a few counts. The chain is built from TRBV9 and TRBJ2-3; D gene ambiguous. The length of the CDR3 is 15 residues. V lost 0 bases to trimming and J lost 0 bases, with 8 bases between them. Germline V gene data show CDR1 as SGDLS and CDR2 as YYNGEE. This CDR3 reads CASSVAPGSTDTQYF. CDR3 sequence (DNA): TGTGCCAGCAGCGTAGCTCCCGGGAGCACAGATACGCAGTATTTT. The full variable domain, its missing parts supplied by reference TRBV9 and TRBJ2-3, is DSGVTQTPKHLITATGQRVTLRCSPRSGDLSVYWYQQSLDQGLQFLIQYYNGEERAKGNILERFSAQQFPDLHSELNLSSLELGDSALYFCASSVAPGSTDTQYFGPGTRLTVL.

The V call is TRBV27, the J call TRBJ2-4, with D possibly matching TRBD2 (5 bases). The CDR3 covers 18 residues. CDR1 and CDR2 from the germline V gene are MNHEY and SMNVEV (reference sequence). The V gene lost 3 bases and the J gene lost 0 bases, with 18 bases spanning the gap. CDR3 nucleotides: TGTGCCAGCAGTTTGGACCGGAGGTCGGGTCTAGCCAAAAACATTCAGTACTTC. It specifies CASSLDRRSGLAKNIQYF.